One T cell receptor (beta chain) is described in this entry. This clonotype was detected once. Its antigen specificity is not known. The record has no base qualities; no much larger clone is one base away. One read offers little support. The data belong to a study of T cell repertoires in cytomegalovirus infection (dated by TCRdb to the late 2010s). About the study as a whole: The HLA type of each donor mattered for the analysis, because public TCR beta signatures pointed to carriage of CMV infection along with the matching HLA type. Study-wide conclusions, independent of this receptor: In both this cohort and an independent cohort of more than 350 donors, the cumulative frequency of public TCR beta family members distinguished carriers of CMV infection plus the relevant HLA type. The ex vivo response was dominated by HLA-C-restricted CMV-specific TCR beta clonotypes, which also provided the single most frequent clonotype in two of eight donors.

Sequencing took place on an Illumina HiSeq 1500. Using fastp trimming at Q25 and MiXCR clonotype assembly, TCRdb reanalyzed the public sequencing data and kept in-frame beta chains. Every CDR3 protein is listed once, alongside the most common genes and DNA of its rows. Counted in this sample were 200,000 or so distinct CDR3 sequences; 28% of them appeared once. Together, the top ten hold approximately 31% of the sample. Looking up the germline V gene yields CDR1 SGHRS and CDR2 YFSETQ. From the cysteine through the phenylalanine, the CDR3 covers 15 amino acids. The sequence is cut down to CDR3 DNA, 45 bases in frame from base 1. The germline V and J ends show losses of 5 bases and 1 base respectively, and no gene match explains 5 bases of the junction.

The sequenced sample was PBMCs. The sequence came from a human donor in good health (CMV status not recorded). Some clones in this sample may be carry-over from other donors' samples. Recombination linked TRBV5-1 to TRBJ1-1, with 10 bases matching TRBD1. CDR3 protein: CASSRDRGANTEAFF. The sequenced DNA is TGCGCCAGCAGTAGGGACAGGGGAGCGAACACTGAAGCTTTCTTT. This CDR3, with the reference TRBV5-1 and TRBJ1-1 proteins standing in past its ends, gives the full variable domain KAGVTQTPRYLIKTRGQQVTLSCSPISGHRSVSWYQQTPGQGLQFLFEYFSETQRNKGNFPGRFSGRQFSNSRSEMNVSTLELGDSALYLCASSRDRGANTEAFFGQGTRLTVV.